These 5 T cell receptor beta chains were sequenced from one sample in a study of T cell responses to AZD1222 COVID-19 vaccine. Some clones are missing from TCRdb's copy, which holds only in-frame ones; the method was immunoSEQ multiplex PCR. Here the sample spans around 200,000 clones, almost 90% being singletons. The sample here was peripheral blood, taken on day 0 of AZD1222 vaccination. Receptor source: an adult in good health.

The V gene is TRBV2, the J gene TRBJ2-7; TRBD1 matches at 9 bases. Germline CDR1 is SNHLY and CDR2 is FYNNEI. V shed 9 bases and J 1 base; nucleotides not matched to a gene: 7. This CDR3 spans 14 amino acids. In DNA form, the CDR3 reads TGTGCCAGGGGGGGGACAGGGACTTCCTACGAGCAGTACTTC. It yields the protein CARGGTGTSYEQYF.

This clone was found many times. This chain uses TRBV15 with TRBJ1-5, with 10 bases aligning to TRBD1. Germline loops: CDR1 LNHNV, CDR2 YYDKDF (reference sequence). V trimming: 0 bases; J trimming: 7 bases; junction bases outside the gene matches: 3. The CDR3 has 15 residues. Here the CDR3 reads CATSRETGGVQPQHF. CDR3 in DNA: TGTGCCACCAGCAGAGAGACAGGGGGCGTACAGCCCCAGCATTTT.

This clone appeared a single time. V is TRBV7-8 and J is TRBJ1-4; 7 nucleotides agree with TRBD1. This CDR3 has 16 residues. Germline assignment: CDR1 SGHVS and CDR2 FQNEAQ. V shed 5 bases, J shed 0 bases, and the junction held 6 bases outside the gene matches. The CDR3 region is CASSPRGTATNEKLFF. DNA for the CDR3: TGTGCCAGCAGCCCTAGAGGGACAGCAACTAATGAAAAACTGTTTTTT.

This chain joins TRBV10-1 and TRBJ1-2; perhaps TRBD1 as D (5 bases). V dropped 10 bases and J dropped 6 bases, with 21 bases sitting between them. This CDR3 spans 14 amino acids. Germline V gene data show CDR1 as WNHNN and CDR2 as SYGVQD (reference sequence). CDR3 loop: CATSRGREKNGYTF. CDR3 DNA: TGCGCCACCTCACGCGGCAGGGAGAAAAATGGCTACACCTTC.

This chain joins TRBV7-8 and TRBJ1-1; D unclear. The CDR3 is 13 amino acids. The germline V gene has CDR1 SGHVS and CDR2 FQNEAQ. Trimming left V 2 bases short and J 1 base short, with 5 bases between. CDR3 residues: CASSLRGNTEAFF. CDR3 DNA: TGTGCCAGCAGCTTACGTGGGAACACTGAAGCTTTCTTT.